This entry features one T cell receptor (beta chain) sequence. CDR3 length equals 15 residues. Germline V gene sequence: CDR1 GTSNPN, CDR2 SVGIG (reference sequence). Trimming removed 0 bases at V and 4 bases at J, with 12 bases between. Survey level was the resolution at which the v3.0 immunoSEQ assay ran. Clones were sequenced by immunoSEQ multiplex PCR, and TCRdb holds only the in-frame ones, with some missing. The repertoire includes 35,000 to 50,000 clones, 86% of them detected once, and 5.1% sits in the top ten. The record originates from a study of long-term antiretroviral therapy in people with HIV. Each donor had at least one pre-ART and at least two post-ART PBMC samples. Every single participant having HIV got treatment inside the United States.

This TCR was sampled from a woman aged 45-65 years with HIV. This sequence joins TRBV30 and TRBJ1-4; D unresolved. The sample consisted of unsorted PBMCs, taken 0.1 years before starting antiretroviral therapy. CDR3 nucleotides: TGTGCCTGGAGTGTATTGTCATGGTATAATGAAAAACTGTTTTTT. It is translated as CAWSVLSWYNEKLFF.